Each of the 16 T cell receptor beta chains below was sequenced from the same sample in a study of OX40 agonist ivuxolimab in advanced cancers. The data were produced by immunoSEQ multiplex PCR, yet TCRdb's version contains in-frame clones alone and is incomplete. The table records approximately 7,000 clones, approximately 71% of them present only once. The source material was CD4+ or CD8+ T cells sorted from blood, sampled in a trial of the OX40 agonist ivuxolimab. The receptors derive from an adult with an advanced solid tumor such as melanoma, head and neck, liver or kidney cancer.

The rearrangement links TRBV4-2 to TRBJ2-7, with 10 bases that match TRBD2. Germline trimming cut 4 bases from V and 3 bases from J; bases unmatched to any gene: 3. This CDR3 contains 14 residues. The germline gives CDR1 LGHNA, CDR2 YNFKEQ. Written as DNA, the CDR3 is TGTGCCAGCAGCCCGGGACTAGCGAACTACGAGCAGTACTTC. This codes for CASSPGLANYEQYF.

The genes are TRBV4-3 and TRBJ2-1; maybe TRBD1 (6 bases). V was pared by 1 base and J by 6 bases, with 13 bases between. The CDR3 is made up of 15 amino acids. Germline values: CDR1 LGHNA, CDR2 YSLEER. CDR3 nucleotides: TGCGCCAGCAGCCAAGTTCAGGGGTGGGGCAATGAGCAGTTCTTC. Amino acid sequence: CASSQVQGWGNEQFF.

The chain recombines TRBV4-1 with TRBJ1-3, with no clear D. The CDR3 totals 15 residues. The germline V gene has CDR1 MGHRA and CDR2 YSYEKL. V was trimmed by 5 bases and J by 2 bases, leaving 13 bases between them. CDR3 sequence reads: CASSSDFGAGNTIYF. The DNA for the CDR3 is TGCGCCAGCAGCTCTGACTTTGGTGCTGGAAACACCATATATTTT.

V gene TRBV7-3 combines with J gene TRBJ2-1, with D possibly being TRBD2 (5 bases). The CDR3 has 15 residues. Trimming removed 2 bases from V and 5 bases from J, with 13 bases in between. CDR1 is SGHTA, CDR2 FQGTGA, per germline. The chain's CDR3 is CASSLYGIGDNEQFF. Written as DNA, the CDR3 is TGTGCCAGCAGCTTATACGGGATCGGGGACAATGAGCAGTTCTTC.

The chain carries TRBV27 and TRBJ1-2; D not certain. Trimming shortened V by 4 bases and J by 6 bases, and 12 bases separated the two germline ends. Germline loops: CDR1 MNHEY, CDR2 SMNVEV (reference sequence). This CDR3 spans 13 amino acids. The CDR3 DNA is TGTGCCAGCAGTTCCGGGCCTGCCCATGGCTACACCTTC. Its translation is CASSSGPAHGYTF.

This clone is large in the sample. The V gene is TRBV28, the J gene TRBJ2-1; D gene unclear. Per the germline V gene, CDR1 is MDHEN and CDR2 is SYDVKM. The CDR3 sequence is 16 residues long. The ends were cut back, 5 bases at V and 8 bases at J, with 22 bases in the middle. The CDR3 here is CASSPSPPSYNDEQFF. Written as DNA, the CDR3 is TGTGCCAGCAGTCCTAGTCCACCAAGTTATAACGATGAGCAGTTCTTC.

The CDR3 DNA sequence: TGTGCCAGCAGCTTTCGAGACAGGGACTACGAGCAGTACTTC. This translates into CASSFRDRDYEQYF. J is TRBJ2-7 and V is TRBV7-9; 7 bases line up with TRBD1. The CDR3 is made up of 14 amino acids. The ends lost 3 bases at V and 3 bases at J; junction bases unmatched: 5. Per germline, CDR1 SEHNR and CDR2 FQNEAQ (reference sequence).

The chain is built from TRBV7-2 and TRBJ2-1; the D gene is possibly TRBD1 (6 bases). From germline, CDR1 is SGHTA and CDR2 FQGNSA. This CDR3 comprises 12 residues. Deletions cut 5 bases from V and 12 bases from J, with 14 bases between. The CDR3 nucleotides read TGTGCCAGCAGCCCAGGGGCAGGGTGGCAGTTCTTC. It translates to CASSPGAGWQFF.

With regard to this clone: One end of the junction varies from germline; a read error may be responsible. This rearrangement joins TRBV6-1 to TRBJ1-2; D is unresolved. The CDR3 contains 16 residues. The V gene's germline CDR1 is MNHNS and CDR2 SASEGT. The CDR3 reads CASNEAKYPPLDGYTF. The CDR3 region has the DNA TGTGCCAGCAATGAAGCGAAATATCCCCCTTTGGATGGCTACACCTTC.

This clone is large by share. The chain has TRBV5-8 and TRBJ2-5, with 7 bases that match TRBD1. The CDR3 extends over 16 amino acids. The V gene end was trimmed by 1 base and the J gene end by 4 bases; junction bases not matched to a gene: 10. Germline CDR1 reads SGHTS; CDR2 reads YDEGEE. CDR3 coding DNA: TGTGCCAGCAGCTTGCGAGAGGGGGCGGCGGGAGAGACCCAGTACTTC. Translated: CASSLREGAAGETQYF.

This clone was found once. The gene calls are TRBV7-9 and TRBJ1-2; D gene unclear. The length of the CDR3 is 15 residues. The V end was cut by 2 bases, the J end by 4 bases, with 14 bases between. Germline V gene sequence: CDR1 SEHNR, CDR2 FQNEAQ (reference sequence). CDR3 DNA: TGTGCCAGCAGCTTAATCCTGGGAGGCAGCTATGGCTACACCTTC. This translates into CASSLILGGSYGYTF.

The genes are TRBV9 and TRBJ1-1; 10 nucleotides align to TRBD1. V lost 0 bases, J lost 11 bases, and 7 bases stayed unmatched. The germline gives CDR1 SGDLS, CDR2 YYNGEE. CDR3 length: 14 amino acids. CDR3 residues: CASSVEGTGDDAFF. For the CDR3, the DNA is TGTGCCAGCAGCGTAGAGGGGACAGGGGATGACGCTTTCTTT.

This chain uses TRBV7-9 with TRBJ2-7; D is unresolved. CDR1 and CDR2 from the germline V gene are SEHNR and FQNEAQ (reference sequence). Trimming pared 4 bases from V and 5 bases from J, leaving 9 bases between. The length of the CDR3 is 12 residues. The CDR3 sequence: CASSSPLDEQYF. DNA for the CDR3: TGTGCCAGCAGCTCCCCCCTTGACGAGCAGTACTTC.

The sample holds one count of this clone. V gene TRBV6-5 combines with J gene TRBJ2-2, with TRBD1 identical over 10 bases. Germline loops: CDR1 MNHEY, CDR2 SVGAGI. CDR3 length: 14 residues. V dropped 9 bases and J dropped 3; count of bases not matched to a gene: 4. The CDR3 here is CASAGTGDTGELFF. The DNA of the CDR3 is TGTGCCAGTGCGGGGACAGGGGACACCGGGGAGCTGTTTTTT.

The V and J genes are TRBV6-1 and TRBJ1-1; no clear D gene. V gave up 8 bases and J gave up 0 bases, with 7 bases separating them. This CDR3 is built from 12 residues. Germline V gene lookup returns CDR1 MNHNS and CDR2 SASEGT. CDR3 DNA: TGTGCCAGCCTTGATATGAACACTGAAGCTTTCTTT. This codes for CASLDMNTEAFF.

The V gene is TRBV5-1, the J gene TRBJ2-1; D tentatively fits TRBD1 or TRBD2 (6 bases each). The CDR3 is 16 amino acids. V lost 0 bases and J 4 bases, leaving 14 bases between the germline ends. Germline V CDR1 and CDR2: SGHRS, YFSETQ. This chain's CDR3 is CASSLGVGGTYNEQFF. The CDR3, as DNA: TGCGCCAGCAGCTTGGGAGTGGGGGGCACGTACAATGAGCAGTTCTTC.